This is a list of T cell receptor beta chains from one sample in a study of blood T cells in healthy people across ages. TCRdb reprocessed the 5' RACE reads with MiXCR, giving one entry per CDR3 protein. This sample has about 1.1 million distinct CDR3 sequences; roughly two fifths occur once, and the top ten carry around 13%. The sample was blood. These receptor sequences come from a man in his late teens or twenties in good health. Each CDR3 is given with its conserved first and last residue. The D gene is left open where the match is weak. Expanded clones get a size class; other rows say once, few or many, or leave the size out.

TRBV6-1	TRBD2	TRBJ2-1	few	TGTGCCAGCAGCCCCCGCTTGCGGGGGTACTCCTACAATGAGCAGTTCTTC	CASSPRLRGYSYNEQFF
TRBV12-3/TRBV12-4	.	TRBJ1-2	few	TGTGCCAGCAGACCTGACAGTGTCTATGGCTACACCTTC	CASRPDSVYGYTF
TRBV5-1	.	TRBJ1-2	.	TGCGCCAGCAGCGCCGGACACGCTTATGGCTACACCTTC	CASSAGHAYGYTF
TRBV6-2/TRBV6-3	.	TRBJ1-5	.	TGTGCCAGCAGTGTAAAGGGGATCGGCAATCAGCCCCAGCATTTT	CASSVKGIGNQPQHF
TRBV7-9	TRBD1	TRBJ1-6	.	TGTGCCAGCAGCCCTTTAACAGGGGTCGGATCACCCCTCCACTTT	CASSPLTGVGSPLHF
TRBV3-1	TRBD1	TRBJ1-4	few	TGTGCCAGCAGCCGACCCGGGACAGTCTATGAAAAACTGTTTTTT	CASSRPGTVYEKLFF
TRBV20-1	.	TRBJ2-3	few	TGCAGTGCCCTCTCCCAGGGTCTGGCTCCAGATACGCAGTATTTT	CSALSQGLAPDTQYF
TRBV29-1	TRBD1	TRBJ1-1	.	TGCAGCGCAAGACAGGGCGGCACTGAAGCTTTCTTT	CSARQGGTEAFF
TRBV25-1	TRBD1	TRBJ1-2	few	TGTGCCAGCAGTGCAACCGTAAAGGACAGGGCTGATTATGGCTACACCTTC	CASSATVKDRADYGYTF
TRBV6-2/TRBV6-3	.	TRBJ1-1	few	TGTGCCAGCAGGTCAGGGTTAACTGAAGCTTTCTTT	CASRSGLTEAFF
TRBV5-6	.	TRBJ1-2	.	TGTGCCAGCAGCTTAGGTGACGGAACAGCCTATGGCTACACCTTC	CASSLGDGTAYGYTF
TRBV5-1	.	TRBJ2-7	few	TGCGCCAGCAGCTCCCGGGATGGGGCCTACGAGCAGTACTTC	CASSSRDGAYEQYF
TRBV7-2	.	TRBJ2-7	.	TGTGCCAGCACCGTAGCGGAAATTTCCTACAATGAGCAGTACTTC	CASTVAEISYNEQYF
TRBV7-3	TRBD2	TRBJ2-1	.	TGTGCCAGCAGCTTACGCCCAACTAGCGGTGAGAGCTCCTACAATGAGCAGTTCTTC	CASSLRPTSGESSYNEQFF
TRBV7-2	TRBD1	TRBJ1-4	.	TGTGCCAGCAGCTTAGCGCCGGACAGGGGTGACGAAAAACTGTTTTTT	CASSLAPDRGDEKLFF
TRBV4-3	.	TRBJ2-7	.	TGCGCCAGCAGCCAAGATAGCTCGTGGGGCCCCTTGTACTTC	CASSQDSSWGPLYF
TRBV6-6	.	TRBJ1-5	.	TGTGCCAGCAACCCTGGGGACATCTCAAATCAGCCCCAGCATTTT	CASNPGDISNQPQHF
TRBV9	.	TRBJ1-1	.	TGTGCCAGCGCGGGAGAGAGAACTGAAGCTTTCTTT	CASAGERTEAFF
TRBV7-9	TRBD1	TRBJ1-2	.	TGTGCCAGCAGCGGGGACAGGTCATTATATGGCTACACCTTC	CASSGDRSLYGYTF
TRBV24-1	.	TRBJ2-1	.	TGTGCCACCAGTGATACCGGGACTGAACGCAATGAGCAGTTCTTC	CATSDTGTERNEQFF
TRBV15	TRBD1	TRBJ2-1	few	TGTGCCACCAGCAGAGAACTTGACAGGGGGTCTGACAATGAGCAGTTCTTC	CATSRELDRGSDNEQFF
TRBV9	.	TRBJ2-1	few	TGTGCCAGCAGCGTAGATGGGGTCCATGAGCAGTTCTTC	CASSVDGVHEQFF
TRBV3-1	TRBD1	TRBJ1-4	.	TGTGCCAGCAGCCCGCAGGGGGGAAGGCCTAATGAAAAACTGTTTTTT	CASSPQGGRPNEKLFF
TRBV4-2	.	TRBJ2-3	.	TGTGCCAGCAGCCAAGATAAGGGACTCCTAGGCTCAGATACGCAGTATTTT	CASSQDKGLLGSDTQYF
TRBV3-1	.	TRBJ2-5	.	TGTGCCAGCAGCCGAACGACAAGCCAAGAGACCCAGTACTTC	CASSRTTSQETQYF
TRBV14	.	TRBJ2-2	few	TGTGCCAGCAGCCAAGGGATGACGACCACGAACACCGGGGAGCTGTTTTTT	CASSQGMTTTNTGELFF
TRBV20-1	.	TRBJ2-1	many	TGCAGTGCTAGGAGGTTGGAGCAGTTCTTC	CSARRLEQFF